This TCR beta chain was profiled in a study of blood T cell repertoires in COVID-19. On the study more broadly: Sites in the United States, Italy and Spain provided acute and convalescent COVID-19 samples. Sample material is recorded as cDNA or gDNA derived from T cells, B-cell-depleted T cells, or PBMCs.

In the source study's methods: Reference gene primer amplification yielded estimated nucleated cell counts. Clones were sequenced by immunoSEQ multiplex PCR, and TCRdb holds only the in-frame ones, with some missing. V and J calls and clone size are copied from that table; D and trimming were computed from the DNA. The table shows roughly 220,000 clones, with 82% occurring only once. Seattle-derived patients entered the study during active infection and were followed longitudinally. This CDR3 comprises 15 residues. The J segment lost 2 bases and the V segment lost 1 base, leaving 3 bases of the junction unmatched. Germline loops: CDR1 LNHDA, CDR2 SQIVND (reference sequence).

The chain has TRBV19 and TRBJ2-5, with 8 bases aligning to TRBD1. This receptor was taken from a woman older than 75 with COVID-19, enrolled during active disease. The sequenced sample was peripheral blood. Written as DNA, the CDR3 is TGTGCCAGTAGTATAGCCGGGACAGGTCAAGAGACCCAGTACTTC. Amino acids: CASSIAGTGQETQYF.